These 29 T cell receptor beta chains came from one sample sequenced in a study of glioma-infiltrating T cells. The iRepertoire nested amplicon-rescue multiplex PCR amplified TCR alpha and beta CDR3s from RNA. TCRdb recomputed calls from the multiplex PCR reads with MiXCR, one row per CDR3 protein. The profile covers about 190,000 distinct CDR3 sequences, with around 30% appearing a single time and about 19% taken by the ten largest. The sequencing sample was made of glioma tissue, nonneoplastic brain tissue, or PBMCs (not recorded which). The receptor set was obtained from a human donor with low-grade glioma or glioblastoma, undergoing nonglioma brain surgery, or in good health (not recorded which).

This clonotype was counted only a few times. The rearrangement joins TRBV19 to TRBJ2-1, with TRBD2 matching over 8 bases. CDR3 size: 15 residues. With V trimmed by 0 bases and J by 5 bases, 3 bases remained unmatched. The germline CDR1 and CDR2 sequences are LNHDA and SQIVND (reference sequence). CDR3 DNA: TGTGCCAGTAGTATAGAGAGCGGGGGAAACAATGAGCAGTTCTTC. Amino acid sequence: CASSIESGGNNEQFF.

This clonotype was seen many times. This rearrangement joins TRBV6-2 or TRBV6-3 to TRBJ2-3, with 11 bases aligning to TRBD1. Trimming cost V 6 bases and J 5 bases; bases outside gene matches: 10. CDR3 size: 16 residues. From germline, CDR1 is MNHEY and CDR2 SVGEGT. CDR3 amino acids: CASSRQDRGHQDTQYF. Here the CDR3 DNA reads TGTGCCAGCAGCCGCCAGGACAGGGGGCATCAAGATACGCAGTATTTT.

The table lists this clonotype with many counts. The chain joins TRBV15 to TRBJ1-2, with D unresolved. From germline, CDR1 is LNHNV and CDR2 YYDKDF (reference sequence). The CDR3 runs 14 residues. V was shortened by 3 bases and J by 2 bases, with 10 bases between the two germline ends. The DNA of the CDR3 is TGTGCCACCAGCAGTGGCAGGAGAAACTATGGCTACACCTTC. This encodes CATSSGRRNYGYTF.

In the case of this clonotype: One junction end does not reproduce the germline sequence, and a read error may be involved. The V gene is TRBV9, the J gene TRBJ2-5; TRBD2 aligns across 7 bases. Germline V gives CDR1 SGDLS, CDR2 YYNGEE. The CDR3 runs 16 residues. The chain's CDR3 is CASSVGSGTYQGTQYF. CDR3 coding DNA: TGTGCCAGCAGCGTAGGGAGCGGGACGTACCAAGGGACCCAGTACTTC.

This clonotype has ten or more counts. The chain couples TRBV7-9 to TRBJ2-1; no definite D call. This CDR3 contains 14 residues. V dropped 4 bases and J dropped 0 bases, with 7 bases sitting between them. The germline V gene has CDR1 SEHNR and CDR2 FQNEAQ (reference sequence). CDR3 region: CASSSGNSYNEQFF. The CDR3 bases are TGTGCCAGCAGCTCCGGAAACTCCTACAATGAGCAGTTCTTC.

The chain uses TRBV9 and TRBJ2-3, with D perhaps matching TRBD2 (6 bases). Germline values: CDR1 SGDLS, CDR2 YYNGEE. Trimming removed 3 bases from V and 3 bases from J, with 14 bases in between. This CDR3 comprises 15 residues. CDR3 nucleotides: TGTGCCAGCAGCGGCGGGGCTAGCAGTACAGATACGCAGTATTTT. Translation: CASSGGASSTDTQYF.

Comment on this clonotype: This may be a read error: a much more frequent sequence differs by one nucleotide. The CDR3 loop is CASSHGVGQQTSAQYF. The CDR3 nucleotides read TGTGCCAGCAGCCATGGGGTGGGGCAACAAACCTCCGCGCAGTACTTC. V usage is TRBV5-5 and J usage is TRBJ2-7; possible D gene TRBD1, 5 bases. There are 16 residues in the CDR3. Germline-derived CDR1 and CDR2 are SGHKS and YYEKEE (reference sequence). V was pared by 4 bases and J by 9 bases, with 26 bases between.

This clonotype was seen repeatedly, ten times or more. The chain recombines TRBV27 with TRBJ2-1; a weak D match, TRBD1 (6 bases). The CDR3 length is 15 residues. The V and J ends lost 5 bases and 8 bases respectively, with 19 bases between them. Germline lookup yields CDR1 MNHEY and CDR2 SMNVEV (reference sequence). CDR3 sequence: CASSASGTPGDEQFF. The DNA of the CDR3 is TGTGCCAGCAGTGCCTCCGGGACCCCAGGGGATGAGCAGTTCTTC.

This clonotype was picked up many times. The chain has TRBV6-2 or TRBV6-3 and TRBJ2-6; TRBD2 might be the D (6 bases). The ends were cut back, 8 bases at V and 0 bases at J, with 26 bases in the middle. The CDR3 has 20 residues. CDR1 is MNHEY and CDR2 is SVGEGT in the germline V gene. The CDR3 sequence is CASRRHLVEGISSGANVLTF. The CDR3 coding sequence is TGTGCCAGCCGCCGACATCTGGTGGAGGGGATATCCTCTGGGGCCAACGTCCTGACTTTC.

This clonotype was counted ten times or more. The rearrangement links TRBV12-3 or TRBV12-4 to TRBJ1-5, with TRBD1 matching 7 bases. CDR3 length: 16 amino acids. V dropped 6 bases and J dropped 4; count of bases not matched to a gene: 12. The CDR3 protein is CASSKRSGTANQPQHF. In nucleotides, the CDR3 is TGTGCCAGCAGCAAACGCTCCGGGACAGCGAATCAGCCCCAGCATTTT.

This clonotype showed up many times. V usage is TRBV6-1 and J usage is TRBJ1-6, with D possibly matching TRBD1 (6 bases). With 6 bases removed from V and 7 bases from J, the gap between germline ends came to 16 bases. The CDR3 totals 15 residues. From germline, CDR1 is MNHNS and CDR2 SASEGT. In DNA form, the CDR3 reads TGTGCCAGCAGAACCACCACAGGGTCAAATTCACCCCTCCACTTT. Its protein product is CASRTTTGSNSPLHF.

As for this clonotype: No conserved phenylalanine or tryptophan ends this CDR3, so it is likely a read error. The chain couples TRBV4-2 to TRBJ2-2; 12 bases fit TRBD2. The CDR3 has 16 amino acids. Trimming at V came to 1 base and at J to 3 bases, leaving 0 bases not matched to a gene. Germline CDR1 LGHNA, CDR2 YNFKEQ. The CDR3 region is CASSQGLAGDTGELFL. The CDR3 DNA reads TGTGCCAGCAGCCAAGGACTAGCGGGGGACACCGGGGAGCTGTTTCTT.

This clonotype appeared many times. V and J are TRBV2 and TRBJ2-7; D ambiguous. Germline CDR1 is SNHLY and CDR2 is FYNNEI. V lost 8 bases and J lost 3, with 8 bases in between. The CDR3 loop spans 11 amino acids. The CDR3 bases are TGTGCCAGCGAAAGGGACTACGAGCAGTACTTC. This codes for CASERDYEQYF.

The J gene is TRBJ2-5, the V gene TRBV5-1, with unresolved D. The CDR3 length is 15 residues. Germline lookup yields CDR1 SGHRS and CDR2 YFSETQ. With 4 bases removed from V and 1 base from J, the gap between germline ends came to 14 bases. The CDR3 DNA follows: TGCGCCAGCAGCGCCAGGACGGACCCCCAAGAGACCCAGTACTTC. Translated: CASSARTDPQETQYF. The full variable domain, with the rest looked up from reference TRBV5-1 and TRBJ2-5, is KAGVTQTPRYLIKTRGQQVTLSCSPISGHRSVSWYQQTPGQGLQFLFEYFSETQRNKGNFPGRFSGRQFSNSRSEMNVSTLELGDSALYLCASSARTDPQETQYFGPGTRLLVL.

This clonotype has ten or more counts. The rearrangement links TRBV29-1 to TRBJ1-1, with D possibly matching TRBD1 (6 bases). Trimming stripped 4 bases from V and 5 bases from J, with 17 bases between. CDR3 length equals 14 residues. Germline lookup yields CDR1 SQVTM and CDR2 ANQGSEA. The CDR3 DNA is TGCAGCGTTGTTTTTGGGGGGCTTGGGACTGAAGCTTTCTTT. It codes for CSVVFGGLGTEAFF. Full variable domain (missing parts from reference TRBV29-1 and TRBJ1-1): SAVISQKPSRDICQRGTSLTIQCQVDSQVTMMFWYRQQPGQSLTLIATANQGSEATYESGFVIDKFPISRPNLTFSTLTVSNMSPEDSSIYLCSVVFGGLGTEAFFGQGTRLTVV.

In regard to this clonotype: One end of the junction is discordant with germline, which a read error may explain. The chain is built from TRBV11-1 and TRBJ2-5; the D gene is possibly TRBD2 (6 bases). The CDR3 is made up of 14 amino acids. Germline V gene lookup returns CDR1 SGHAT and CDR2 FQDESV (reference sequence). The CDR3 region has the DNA TGTGCCAGCAGCTTAGACCCGGGAGAAGAGACCCTGTACTTC. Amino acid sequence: CASSLDPGEETLYF.

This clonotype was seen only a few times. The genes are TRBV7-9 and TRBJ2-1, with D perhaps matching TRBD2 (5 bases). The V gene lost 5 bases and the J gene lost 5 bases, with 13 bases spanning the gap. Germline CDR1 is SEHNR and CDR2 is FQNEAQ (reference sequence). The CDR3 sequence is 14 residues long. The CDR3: CASSPVLRDNEQFF. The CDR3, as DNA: TGTGCCAGCAGCCCAGTACTGCGGGACAATGAGCAGTTCTTC.

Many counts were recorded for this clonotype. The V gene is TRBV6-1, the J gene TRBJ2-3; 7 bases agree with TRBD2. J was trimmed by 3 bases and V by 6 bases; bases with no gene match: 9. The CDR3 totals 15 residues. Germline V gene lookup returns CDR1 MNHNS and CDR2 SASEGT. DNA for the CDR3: TGTGCCAGCAGCCCATATCGGGGGGAAACAGATACGCAGTATTTT. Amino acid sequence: CASSPYRGETDTQYF.

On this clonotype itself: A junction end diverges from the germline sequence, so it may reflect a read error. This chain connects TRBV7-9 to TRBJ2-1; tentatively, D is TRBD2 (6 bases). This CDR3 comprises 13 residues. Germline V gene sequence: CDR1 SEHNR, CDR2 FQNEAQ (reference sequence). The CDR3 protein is CASRTRGNNEEFF. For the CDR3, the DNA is TGTGCCAGCAGGACTAGAGGGAACAATGAGGAGTTCTTC.

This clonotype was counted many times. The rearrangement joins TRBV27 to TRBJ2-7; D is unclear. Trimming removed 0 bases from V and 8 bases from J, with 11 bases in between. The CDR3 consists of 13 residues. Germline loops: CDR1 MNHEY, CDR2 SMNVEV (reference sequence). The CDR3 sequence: CASSLSRASKQYF. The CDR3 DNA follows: TGTGCCAGCAGTTTATCACGAGCGTCCAAGCAGTACTTC.

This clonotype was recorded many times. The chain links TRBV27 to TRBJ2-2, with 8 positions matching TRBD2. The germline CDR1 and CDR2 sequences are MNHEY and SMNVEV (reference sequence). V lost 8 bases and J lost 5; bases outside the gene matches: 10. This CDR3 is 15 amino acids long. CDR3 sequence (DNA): TGTGCCAGCGGAAAGGTCGGCGGGAGGACCGGGGAGCTGTTTTTT. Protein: CASGKVGGRTGELFF.

The DNA of the CDR3 is TGTGCCAGCAGTTCCCTACCCAGGGCCCACTACGAGCAGTACTTC. It yields the protein CASSSLPRAHYEQYF. The chain recombines TRBV28 with TRBJ2-7, with D possibly matching TRBD1 (5 bases). Trimming stripped 4 bases from V and 3 bases from J, with 16 bases between. In germline, CDR1 is MDHEN, CDR2 SYDVKM. This CDR3 is built from 15 residues.

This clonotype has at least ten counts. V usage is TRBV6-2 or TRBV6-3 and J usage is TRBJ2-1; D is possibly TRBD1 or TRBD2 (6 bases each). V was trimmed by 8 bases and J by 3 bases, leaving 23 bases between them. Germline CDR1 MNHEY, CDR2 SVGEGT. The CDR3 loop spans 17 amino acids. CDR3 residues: CASATIGGTPGYNEQFF. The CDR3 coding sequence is TGTGCCAGCGCCACCATAGGGGGGACCCCAGGCTACAATGAGCAGTTCTTC.

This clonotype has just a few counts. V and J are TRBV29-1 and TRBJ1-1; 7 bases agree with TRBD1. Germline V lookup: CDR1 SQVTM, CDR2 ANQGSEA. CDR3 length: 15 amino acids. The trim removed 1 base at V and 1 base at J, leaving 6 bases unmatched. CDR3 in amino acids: CSVEGLTGANTEAFF. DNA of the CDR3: TGCAGCGTTGAAGGGCTAACAGGGGCGAACACTGAAGCTTTCTTT.

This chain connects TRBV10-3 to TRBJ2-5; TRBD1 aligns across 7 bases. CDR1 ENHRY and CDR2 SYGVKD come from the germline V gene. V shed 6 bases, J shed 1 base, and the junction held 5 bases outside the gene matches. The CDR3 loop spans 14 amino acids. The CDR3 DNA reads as TGTGCCATCAGAGAGACAGGGACCCAAGAGACCCAGTACTTC. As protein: CAIRETGTQETQYF.

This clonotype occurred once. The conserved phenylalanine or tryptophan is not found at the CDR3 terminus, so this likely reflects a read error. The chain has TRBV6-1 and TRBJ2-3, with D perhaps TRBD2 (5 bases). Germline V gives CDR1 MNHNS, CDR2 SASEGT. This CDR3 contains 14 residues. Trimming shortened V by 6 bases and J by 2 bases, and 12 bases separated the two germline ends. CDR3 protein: CASSEGFTTDTQYL. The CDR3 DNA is TGTGCCAGCAGCGAGGGCTTTACCACAGATACGCAGTATTTA.

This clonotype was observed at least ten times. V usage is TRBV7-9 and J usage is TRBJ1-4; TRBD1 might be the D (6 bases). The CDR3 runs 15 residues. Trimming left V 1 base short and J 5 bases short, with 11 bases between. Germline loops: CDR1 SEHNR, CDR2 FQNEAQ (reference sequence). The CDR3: CASSLDGQLNEKLFF. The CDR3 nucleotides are TGTGCCAGCAGCTTAGATGGACAGCTCAATGAAAAACTGTTTTTT. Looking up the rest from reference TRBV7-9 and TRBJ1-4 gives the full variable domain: DTGVSQNPRHKITKRGQNVTFRCDPISEHNRLYWYRQTLGQGPEFLTYFQNEAQLEKSRLLSDRFSAERPKGSFSTLEIQRTEQGDSAMYLCASSLDGQLNEKLFFGSGTQLSVL.

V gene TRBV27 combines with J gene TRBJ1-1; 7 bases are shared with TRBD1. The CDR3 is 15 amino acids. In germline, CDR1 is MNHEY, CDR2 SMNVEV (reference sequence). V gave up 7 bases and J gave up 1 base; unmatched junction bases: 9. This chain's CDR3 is CASTINGQANTEAFF. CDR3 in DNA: TGTGCCAGCACTATCAACGGACAGGCGAACACTGAAGCTTTCTTT.

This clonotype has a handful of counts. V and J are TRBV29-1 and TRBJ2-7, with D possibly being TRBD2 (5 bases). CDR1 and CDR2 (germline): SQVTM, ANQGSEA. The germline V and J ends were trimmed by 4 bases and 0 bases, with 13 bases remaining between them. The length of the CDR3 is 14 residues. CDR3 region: CSVVRAPSSYEQYF. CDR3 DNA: TGCAGCGTTGTGAGGGCGCCCAGCTCCTACGAGCAGTACTTC.